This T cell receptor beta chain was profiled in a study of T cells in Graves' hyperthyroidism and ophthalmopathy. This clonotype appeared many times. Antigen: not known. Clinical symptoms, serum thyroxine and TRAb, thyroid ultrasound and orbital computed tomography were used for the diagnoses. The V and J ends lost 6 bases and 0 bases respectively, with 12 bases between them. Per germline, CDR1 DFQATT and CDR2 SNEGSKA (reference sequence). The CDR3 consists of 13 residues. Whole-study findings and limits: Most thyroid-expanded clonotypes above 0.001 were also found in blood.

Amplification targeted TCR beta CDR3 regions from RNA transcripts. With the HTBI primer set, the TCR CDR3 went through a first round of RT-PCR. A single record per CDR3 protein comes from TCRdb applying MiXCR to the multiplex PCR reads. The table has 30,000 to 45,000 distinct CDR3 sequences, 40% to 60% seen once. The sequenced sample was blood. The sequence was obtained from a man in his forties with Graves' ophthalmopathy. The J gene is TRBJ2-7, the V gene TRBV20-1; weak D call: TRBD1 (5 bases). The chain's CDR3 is CSAQHRSSYEQYF. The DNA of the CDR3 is TGCAGTGCCCAACACAGGAGCTCCTACGAGCAGTACTTC.